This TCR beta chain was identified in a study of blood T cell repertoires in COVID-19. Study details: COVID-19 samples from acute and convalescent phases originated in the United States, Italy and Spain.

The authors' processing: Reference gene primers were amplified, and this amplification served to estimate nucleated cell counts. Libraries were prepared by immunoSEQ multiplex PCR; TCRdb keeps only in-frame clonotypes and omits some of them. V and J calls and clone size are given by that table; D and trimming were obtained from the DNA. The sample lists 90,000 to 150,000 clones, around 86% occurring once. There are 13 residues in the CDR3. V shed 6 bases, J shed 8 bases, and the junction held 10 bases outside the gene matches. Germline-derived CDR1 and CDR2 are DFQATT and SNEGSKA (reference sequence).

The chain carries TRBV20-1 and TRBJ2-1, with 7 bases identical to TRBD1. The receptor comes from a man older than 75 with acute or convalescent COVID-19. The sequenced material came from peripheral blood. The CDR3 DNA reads TGCAGTGCAAGTGACAGGGTGATCGATGAGCAGTTCTTC. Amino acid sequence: CSASDRVIDEQFF.